The next 4 T cell receptor beta chains were all read from a single sample in a study of blood T cells in healthy people across ages. Alongside a J-beta primer mix, a sample-barcoded 5' primer served in a second PCR lasting about 7 to 12 cycles. TCRdb reanalysed the 5' RACE reads using MiXCR and keeps one entry per CDR3 protein. The profile shows 800,000 or so distinct CDR3 sequences, approximately 65% of them singletons. What was sequenced was blood. The receptors come from a man aged 25 to 45 in good health.

The chain has TRBV20-1 and TRBJ2-7; tentatively, D is TRBD1 (5 bases). CDR1 is DFQATT, CDR2 SNEGSKA, per germline (reference sequence). Trimming shortened V by 7 bases and J by 2 bases, and 9 bases separated the two germline ends. The CDR3 is 11 residues long. The CDR3 sequence is CSVEQAYEQYF. CDR3 nucleotides: TGCAGTGTGGAACAGGCCTACGAGCAGTACTTC.

The chain is built from TRBV29-1 and TRBJ2-3, with 7 bases identical to TRBD2. Trimming cost V 4 bases and J 0 bases; bases outside gene matches: 7. The CDR3 covers 15 residues. CDR1 is SQVTM and CDR2 is ANQGSEA in the germline V gene. The CDR3 protein is CSVGASGVSTDTQYF. Written as DNA, the CDR3 is TGCAGCGTTGGTGCCAGCGGGGTTAGCACAGATACGCAGTATTTT.

The chain combines TRBV5-1 with TRBJ2-1, with 7 positions matching TRBD1. Trimming at V came to 2 bases and at J to 2 bases, leaving 7 bases not matched to a gene. This CDR3 spans 16 amino acids. Germline values: CDR1 SGHRS, CDR2 YFSETQ. The CDR3 region is CASSLNSGTAYNEQFF. As DNA, the CDR3 is TGCGCCAGCAGCTTAAACTCCGGGACAGCCTACAATGAGCAGTTCTTC.

This clonotype was observed a handful of times. The chain is built from TRBV12-3 or TRBV12-4 and TRBJ1-5; the D gene is possibly TRBD1 (5 bases). V was trimmed by 1 base and J by 5 bases, leaving 9 bases between them. The CDR3 has 14 residues. This chain's CDR3 is CASSLGRVDQPQHF. CDR3 DNA sequence: TGTGCCAGCAGTTTAGGCAGGGTGGATCAGCCCCAGCATTTT.